A single sample gave rise to the 5 T cell receptor beta chains below, sequenced in a study of shared clonotypes between healthy human individuals. The data were produced by immunoSEQ multiplex PCR, yet TCRdb's version contains in-frame clones alone and is incomplete. This sample has under 200,000 clones, with roughly 91% found just once. Sequences were obtained from naive CD4+ T cells sorted from blood. Sample subset: CD45RA+ positively selected. These receptors all come from a woman between 25 and 40 years old in good health.

The rearrangement uses TRBV6-6 and TRBJ1-3; tentatively, D is TRBD1 (5 bases). V dropped 6 bases and J dropped 2 bases, with 11 bases sitting between them. The length of the CDR3 is 14 residues. Per the germline V gene, CDR1 is MNHNY and CDR2 is SVGAGI (reference sequence). The CDR3 here is CASRTQGAGNTIYF. In nucleotides, the CDR3 is TGTGCCAGCAGGACCCAGGGAGCTGGAAACACCATATATTTT.

This clone was seen only once. The chain combines TRBV18 with TRBJ2-6, with 15 bases identical to TRBD2. CDR3 length equals 20 residues. CDR1 is KGHSH, CDR2 LQKENI, per germline. The V segment lost 3 bases and the J segment 3 bases; nucleotides outside the gene matches: 9. The CDR3 is CASSPPGLAGGNSGANVLTF. The CDR3 DNA sequence: TGTGCCAGCTCACCCCCGGGACTAGCGGGAGGAAACAGTGGGGCCAACGTCCTGACTTTC. Full variable domain (outside the CDR3, taken from reference TRBV18 and TRBJ2-6): NAGVMQNPRHLVRRRGQEARLRCSPMKGHSHVYWYRQLPEEGLKFMVYLQKENIIDESGMPKERFSAEFPKEGPSILRIQQVVRGDSAAYFCASSPPGLAGGNSGANVLTFGAGSRLTVL.

The genes are TRBV6-6 and TRBJ2-5, with 7 bases lining up with TRBD2. The germline V gene has CDR1 MNHNY and CDR2 SVGAGI (reference sequence). This CDR3 region has 14 residues. Trimming cost V 2 bases and J 3 bases; bases outside gene matches: 3. The CDR3 spells CASSYGGREETQYF. Here the CDR3 DNA reads TGTGCCAGCAGTTACGGCGGGAGAGAAGAGACCCAGTACTTC.

This clone showed up just once. The chain uses TRBV29-1 and TRBJ1-2; D call uncertain. The germline gives CDR1 SQVTM, CDR2 ANQGSEA. This CDR3 comprises 14 residues. Trimming pared 4 bases from V and 4 bases from J, leaving 16 bases between. The CDR3 nucleotides read TGCAGCGTTGCCGGACGGCTAGGCCCCTATGGCTACACCTTC. Its protein is CSVAGRLGPYGYTF.

The chain uses TRBV25-1 and TRBJ1-5; D call uncertain. The CDR3 runs to 14 residues. The germline V gene encodes CDR1 MGHDK and CDR2 SYGVNS. With 1 base removed from V and 5 bases from J, the gap between germline ends came to 9 bases. CDR3 in DNA: TGTGCCAGCAGTGAATGGGGTGCAGATCAGCCCCAGCATTTT. Its protein product is CASSEWGADQPQHF.